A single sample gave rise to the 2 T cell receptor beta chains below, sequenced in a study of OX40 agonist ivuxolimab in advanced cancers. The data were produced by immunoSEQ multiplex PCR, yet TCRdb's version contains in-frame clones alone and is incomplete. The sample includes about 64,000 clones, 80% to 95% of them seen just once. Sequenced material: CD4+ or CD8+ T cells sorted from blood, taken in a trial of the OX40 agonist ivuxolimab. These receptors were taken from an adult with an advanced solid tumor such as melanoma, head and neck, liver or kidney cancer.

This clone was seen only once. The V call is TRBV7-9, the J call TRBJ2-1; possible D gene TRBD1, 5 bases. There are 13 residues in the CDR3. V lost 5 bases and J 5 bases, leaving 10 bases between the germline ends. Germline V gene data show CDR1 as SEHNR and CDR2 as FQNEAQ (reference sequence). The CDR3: CASSKDSNNEQFF. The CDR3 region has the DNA TGTGCCAGCAGCAAAGACAGTAACAATGAGCAGTTCTTC.

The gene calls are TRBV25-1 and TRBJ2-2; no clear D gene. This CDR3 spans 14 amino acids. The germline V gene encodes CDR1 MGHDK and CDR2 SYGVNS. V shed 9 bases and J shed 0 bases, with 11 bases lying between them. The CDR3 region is CASMAQTNTGELFF. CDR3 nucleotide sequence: TGTGCCAGTATGGCCCAGACGAACACCGGGGAGCTGTTTTTT. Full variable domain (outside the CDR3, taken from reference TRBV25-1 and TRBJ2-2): EADIYQTPRYLVIGTGKKITLECSQTMGHDKMYWYQQDPGMELHLIHYSYGVNSTEKGDLSSESTVSRIRTEHFPLTLESARPSHTSQYLCASMAQTNTGELFFGEGSRLTVL.